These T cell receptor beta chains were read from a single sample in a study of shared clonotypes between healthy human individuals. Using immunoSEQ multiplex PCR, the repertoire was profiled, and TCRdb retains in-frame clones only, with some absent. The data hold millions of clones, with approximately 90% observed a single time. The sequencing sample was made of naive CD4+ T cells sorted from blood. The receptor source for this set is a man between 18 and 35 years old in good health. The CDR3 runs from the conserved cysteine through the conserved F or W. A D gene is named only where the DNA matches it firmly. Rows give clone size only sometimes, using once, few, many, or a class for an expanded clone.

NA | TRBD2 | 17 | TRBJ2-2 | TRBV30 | TGTGCCTGGAGCCCCCTCCGGACTAGCGGGAGAAACGGGGAGCTGTTTTTT | CAWSPLRTSGRNGELFF
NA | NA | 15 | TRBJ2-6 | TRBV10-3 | TGTGCCATCAGTGAGTTCGGGGAGGGGGCCAACGTCCTGACTTTC | CAISEFGEGANVLTF
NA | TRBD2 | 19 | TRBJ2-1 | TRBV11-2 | TGTGCCAGCAGCTTAGTTATCACTAGCGGGAGTTTTGTATATAGTGAGCAGTTCTTC | CASSLVITSGSFVYSEQFF
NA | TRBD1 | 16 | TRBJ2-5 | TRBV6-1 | TGTGCCAGCAGTGACCCGGGCAGGGGGAACCAAGAGACCCAGTACTTC | CASSDPGRGNQETQYF
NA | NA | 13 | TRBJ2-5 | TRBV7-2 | TGTGCCAGCAGAAGGACCGAACAAGAGACCCAGTACTTC | CASRRTEQETQYF
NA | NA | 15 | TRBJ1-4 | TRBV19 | TGTGCCAGTAGTTTTCTCTCCGGGAGAGGGGAAAAACTGTTTTTT | CASSFLSGRGEKLFF
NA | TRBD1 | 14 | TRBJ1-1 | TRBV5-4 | TGTGCCAGCAGCTTGGTTGGGACAGGGATCGAAGCTTTCTTT | CASSLVGTGIEAFF
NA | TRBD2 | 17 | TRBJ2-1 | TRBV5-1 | TGCGCCAGCAGCCTCGCGGTGGCGGGGGGCACCTACAATGAGCAGTTCTTC | CASSLAVAGGTYNEQFF
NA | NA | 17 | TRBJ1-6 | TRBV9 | TGTGCCAGCAGCGTAGGGCCCTCATCCCTAGGTAATTCACCCCTCCACTTT | CASSVGPSSLGNSPLHF
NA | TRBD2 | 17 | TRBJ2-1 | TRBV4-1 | TGCGCCAGCAGCCAAGAGATGGCGGGAGTTCCCTACAATGAGCAGTTCTTC | CASSQEMAGVPYNEQFF
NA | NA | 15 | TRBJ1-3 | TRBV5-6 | TGTGCCAGCAGCTTGGGGGAGAGCTCTGGAAACACCATATATTTT | CASSLGESSGNTIYF
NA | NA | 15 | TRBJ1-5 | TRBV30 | TGTGCCTGGAGTCCACCAGGGGATAGCAATCAGCCCCAGCATTTT | CAWSPPGDSNQPQHF
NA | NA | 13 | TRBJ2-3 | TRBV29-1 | TGCAGCGTTGACCCAGCGGAGGGAGATACGCAGTATTTT | CSVDPAEGDTQYF
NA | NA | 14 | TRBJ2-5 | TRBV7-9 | TGTGCCAGCAGCTTATTACTCGACCAAGAGACCCAGTACTTC | CASSLLLDQETQYF
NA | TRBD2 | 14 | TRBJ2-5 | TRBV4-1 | TGCGCCAGCAGCCATCCTATGGAACCGGGACTACAGTACTTC | CASSHPMEPGLQYF
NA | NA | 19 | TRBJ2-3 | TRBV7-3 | TGTGCCAGCAGCTTTCCCCCCAACCCCACGGATGTTAGCACAGATACGCAGTATTTT | CASSFPPNPTDVSTDTQYF
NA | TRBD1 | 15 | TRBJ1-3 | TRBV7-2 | TGTGCCAGCAGCAAAGGGGGCAACTCTGGAAACACCATATATTTT | CASSKGGNSGNTIYF
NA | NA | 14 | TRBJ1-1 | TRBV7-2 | TGTGCCAGCAGCTCTCTCGGGGAGACCCCTGAAGCTTTCTTT | CASSSLGETPEAFF
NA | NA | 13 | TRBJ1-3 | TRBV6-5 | TGTGCCAGCAAGAGGGATCCTGGAAACACCATATATTTT | CASKRDPGNTIYF
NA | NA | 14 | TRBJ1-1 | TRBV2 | TGTGCCAGCAGTGAGGTCGGGCGGAACACTGAAGCTTTCTTT | CASSEVGRNTEAFF
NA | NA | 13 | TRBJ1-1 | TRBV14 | TGTGCCAGCAGCCAAGACGTCAACACTGAAGCTTTCTTT | CASSQDVNTEAFF
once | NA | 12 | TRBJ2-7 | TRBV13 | TGTGCCAGCAGCTCGAATCCCTACGAGCAGTACTTC | CASSSNPYEQYF
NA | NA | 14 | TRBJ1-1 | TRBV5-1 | TGCGCCAGCAGCCCCCGTACAGACGGGACTGAAGCTTTCTTT | CASSPRTDGTEAFF
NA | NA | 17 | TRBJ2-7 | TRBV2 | TGTGCCAGCAGTGCAATTTTTGGGGCTAAGAGCTCCTACGAGCAGTACTTC | CASSAIFGAKSSYEQYF
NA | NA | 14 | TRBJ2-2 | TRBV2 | TGTGCCAGCGGCAGGGACATGAACACCGGGGAGCTGTTTTTT | CASGRDMNTGELFF
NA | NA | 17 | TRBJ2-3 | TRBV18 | TGTGCCAGCTCACGTACCCCCACAGGGCCGAGCACAGATACGCAGTATTTT | CASSRTPTGPSTDTQYF
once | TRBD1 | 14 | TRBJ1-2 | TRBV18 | TGTGCCAGCTCACCCGGACAGGTCGGGTATGGCTACACCTTC | CASSPGQVGYGYTF
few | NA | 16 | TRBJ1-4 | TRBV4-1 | TGCGCCAGCAGCCAAGGCCTCGTACTGGCTAATGAAAAACTGTTTTTT | CASSQGLVLANEKLFF
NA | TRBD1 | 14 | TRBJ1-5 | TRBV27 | TGTGCCAGCAGTTTACACAGGGGGAATCAGCCCCAGCATTTT | CASSLHRGNQPQHF
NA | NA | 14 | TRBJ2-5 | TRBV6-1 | TGTGCCAGCAGTGAAAAGGGGGGGCTGGAGACCCAGTACTTC | CASSEKGGLETQYF